Sequencing of this TCR beta chain was carried out in a study of sequential checkpoint blockade in melanoma. Overall study: Maintenance nivolumab came after either treatment sequence.

Described treatment: randomized to nivolumab then ipilimumab (arm A) or the reverse (arm B). DNA-damaging chemotherapy had not been given to any patient beforehand. The data were produced by immunoSEQ multiplex PCR, yet TCRdb's version contains in-frame clones alone and is incomplete. This sample yields approximately 21,000 clones, of which roughly 82% are seen a single time; about 9.9% belongs to the top ten. The length of the CDR3 is 18 residues. Looked up from germline, CDR1 is LGHNA and CDR2 is YSLEER. The trim removed 2 bases at V and 5 bases at J, leaving 7 bases unmatched. The clonotype comes from a human donor with melanoma. The rearrangement links TRBV4-3 to TRBJ2-1; 15 nucleotides align to TRBD2. The sample was CD8+ T cells sorted from blood (inferred from file names), taken from a patient given nivolumab and ipilimumab in sequence. The CDR3 region is CASSQHPGTSGRNNEQFF. DNA for the CDR3: TGCGCCAGCAGCCAACATCCTGGGACTAGCGGGAGGAACAATGAGCAGTTCTTC.